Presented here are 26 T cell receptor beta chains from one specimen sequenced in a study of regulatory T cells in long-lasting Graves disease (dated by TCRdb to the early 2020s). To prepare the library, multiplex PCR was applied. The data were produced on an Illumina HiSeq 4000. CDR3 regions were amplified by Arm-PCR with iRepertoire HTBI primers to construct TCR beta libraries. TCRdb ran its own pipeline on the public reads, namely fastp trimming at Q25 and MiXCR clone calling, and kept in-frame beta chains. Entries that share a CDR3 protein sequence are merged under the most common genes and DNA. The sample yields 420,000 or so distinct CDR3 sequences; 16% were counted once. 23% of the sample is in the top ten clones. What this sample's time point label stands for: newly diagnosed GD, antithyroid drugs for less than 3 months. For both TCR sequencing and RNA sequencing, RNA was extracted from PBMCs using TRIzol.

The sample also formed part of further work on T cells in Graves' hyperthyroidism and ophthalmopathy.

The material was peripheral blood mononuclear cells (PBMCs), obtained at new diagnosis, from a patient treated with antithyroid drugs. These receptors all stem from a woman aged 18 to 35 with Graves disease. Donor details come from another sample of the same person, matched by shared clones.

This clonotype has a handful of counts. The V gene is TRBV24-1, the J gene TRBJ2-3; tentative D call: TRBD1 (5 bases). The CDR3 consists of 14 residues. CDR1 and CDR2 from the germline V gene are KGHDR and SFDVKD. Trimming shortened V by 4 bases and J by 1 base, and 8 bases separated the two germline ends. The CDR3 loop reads CATSEARGTDTQYF. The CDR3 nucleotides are TGTGCCACCAGTGAGGCCAGGGGCACAGATACGCAGTATTTT.

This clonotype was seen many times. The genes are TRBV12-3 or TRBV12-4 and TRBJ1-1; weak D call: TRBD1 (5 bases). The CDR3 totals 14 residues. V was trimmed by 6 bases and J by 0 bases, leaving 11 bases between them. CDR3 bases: TGTGCCAGCAGATTACAGGTCATGAACACTGAAGCTTTCTTT. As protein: CASRLQVMNTEAFF.

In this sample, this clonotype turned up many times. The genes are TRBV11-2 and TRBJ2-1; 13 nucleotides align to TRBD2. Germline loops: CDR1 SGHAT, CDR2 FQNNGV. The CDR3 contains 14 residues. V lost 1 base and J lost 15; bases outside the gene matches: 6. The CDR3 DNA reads TGTGCCAGCAGCTTAGGGACTAGCGGGAGTGATCCGTTCTTC. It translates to CASSLGTSGSDPFF.

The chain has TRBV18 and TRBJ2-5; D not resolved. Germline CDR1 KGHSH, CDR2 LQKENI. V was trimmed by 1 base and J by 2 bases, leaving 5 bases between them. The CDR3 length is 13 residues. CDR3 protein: CASSPQYQETQYF. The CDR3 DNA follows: TGTGCCAGCTCACCACAGTATCAAGAGACCCAGTACTTC.

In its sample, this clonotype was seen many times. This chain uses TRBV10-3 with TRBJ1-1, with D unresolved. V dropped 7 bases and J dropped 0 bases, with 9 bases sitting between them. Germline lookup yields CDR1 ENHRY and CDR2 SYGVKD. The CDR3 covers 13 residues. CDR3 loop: CAINQGMNTEAFF. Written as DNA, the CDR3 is TGTGCCATCAATCAAGGAATGAACACTGAAGCTTTCTTT.

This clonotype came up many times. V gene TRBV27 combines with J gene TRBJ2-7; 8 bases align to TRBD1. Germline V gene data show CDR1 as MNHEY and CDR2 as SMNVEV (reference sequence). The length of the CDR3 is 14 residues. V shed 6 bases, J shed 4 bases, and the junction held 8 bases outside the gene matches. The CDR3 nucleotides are TGTGCCAGCAGCCCCGGGACAGGCTTATACGAGCAGTACTTC. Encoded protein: CASSPGTGLYEQYF.

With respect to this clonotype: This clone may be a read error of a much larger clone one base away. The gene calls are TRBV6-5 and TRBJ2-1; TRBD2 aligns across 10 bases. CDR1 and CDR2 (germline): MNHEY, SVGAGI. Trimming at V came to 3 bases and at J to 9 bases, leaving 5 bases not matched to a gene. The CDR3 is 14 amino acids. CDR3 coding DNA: TGTGCCAGCAGTTATCCGAGCGGGGGGGGTGAGCAGTTCTTC. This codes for CASSYPSGGGEQFF.

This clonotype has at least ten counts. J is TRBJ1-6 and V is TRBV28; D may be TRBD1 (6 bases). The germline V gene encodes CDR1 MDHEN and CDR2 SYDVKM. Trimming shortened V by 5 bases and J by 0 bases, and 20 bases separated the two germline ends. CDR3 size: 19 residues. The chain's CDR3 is CASSTTKDSRSSYNSPLHF. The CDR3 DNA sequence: TGTGCCAGCAGTACAACGAAGGACAGTCGAAGCTCCTATAATTCACCCCTCCACTTT.

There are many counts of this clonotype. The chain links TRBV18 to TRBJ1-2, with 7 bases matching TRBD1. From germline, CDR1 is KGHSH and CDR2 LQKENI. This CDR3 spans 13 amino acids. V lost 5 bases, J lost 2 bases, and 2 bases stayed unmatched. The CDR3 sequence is CASSGDRNYGYTF. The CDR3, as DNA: TGTGCCAGCTCAGGGGACAGAAACTATGGCTACACCTTC.

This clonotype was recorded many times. For the CDR3, the DNA is TGTGCCAGCAGCTTAGCTACGGTGATCCAAGAGACCCAGTACTTC. Protein sequence: CASSLATVIQETQYF. The chain uses TRBV7-8 and TRBJ2-5; D remains ambiguous. The germline V gene encodes CDR1 SGHVS and CDR2 FQNEAQ. This CDR3 has 15 amino acids. V lost 0 bases to trimming and J lost 1 base, with 9 bases between them.

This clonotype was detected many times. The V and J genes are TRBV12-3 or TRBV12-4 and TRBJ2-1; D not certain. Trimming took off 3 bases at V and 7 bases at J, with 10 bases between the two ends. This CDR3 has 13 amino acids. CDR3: CASSLSESNEQFF. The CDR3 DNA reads TGTGCCAGCAGTTTGTCAGAGTCTAATGAGCAGTTCTTC.

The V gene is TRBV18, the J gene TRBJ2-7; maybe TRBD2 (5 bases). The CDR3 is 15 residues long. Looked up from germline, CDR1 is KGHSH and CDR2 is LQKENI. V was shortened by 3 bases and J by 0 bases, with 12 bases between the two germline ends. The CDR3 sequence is CASSPQRVSSYEQYF. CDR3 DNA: TGTGCCAGCTCACCGCAGAGGGTGAGCTCCTACGAGCAGTACTTC.

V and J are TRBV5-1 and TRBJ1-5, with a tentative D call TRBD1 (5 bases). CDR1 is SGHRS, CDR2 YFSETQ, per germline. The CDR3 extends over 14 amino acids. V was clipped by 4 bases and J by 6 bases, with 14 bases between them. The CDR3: CASSKASGGQPQHF. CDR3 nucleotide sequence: TGCGCCAGCAGCAAGGCTTCGGGGGGTCAGCCCCAGCATTTT.

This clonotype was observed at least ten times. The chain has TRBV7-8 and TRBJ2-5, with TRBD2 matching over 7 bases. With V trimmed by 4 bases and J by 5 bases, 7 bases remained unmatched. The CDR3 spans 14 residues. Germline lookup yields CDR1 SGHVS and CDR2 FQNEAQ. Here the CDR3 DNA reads TGTGCCAGCAGCTATCTCGCGGGAGTTGAGACCCAGTACTTC. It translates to CASSYLAGVETQYF.

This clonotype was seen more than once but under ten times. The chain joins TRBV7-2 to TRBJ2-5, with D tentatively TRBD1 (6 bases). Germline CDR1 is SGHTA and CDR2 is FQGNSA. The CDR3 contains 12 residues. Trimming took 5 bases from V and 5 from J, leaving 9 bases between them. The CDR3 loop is CASSRTVETQYF. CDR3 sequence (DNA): TGTGCCAGCAGCCGGACAGTGGAGACCCAGTACTTC. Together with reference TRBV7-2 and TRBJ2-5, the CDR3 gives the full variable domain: GAGVSQSPSNKVTEKGKDVELRCDPISGHTALYWYRQSLGQGLEFLIYFQGNSAPDKSGLPSDRFSAERTGGSVSTLTIQRTQQEDSAVYLCASSRTVETQYFGPGTRLLVL.

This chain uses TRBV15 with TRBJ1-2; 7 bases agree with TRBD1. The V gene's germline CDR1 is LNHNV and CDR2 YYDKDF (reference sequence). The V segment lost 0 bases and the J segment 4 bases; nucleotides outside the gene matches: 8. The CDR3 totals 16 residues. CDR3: CATSREPRDSSYGYTF. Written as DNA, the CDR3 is TGTGCCACCAGCAGAGAACCCCGGGACAGTTCCTATGGCTACACCTTC.

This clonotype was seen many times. The CDR3 protein is CASSLGQTQETQYF. DNA for the CDR3: TGCGCCAGCAGCTTGGGACAAACCCAAGAGACCCAGTACTTC. The rearrangement joins TRBV5-1 to TRBJ2-5; D gene uncertain. The CDR3 is made up of 14 amino acids. Germline V lookup: CDR1 SGHRS, CDR2 YFSETQ. V lost 0 bases and J lost 1, with 7 bases in between.

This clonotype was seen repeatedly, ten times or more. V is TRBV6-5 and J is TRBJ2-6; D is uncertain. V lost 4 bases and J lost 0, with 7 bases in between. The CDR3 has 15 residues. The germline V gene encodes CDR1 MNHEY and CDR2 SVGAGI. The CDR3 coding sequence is TGTGCCAGCAGTTTGGGAAACTCTGGGGCCAACGTCCTGACTTTC. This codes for CASSLGNSGANVLTF.

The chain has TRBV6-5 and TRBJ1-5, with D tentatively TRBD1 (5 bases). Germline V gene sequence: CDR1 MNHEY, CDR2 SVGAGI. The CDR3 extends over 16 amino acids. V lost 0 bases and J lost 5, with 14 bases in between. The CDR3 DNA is TGTGCCAGCAGTTACTCTCCCCCGGGACGGCATCAGCCCCAGCATTTT. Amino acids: CASSYSPPGRHQPQHF.

The CDR3 DNA sequence: TGTGCCAGTTCCGGGACTGTCTATCAGCCCCAGCATTTT. Residues: CASSGTVYQPQHF. The rearrangement links TRBV2 to TRBJ1-5, with TRBD1 as a possible D gene (5 bases). This CDR3 is built from 13 residues. Trimming took 9 bases from V and 5 from J, leaving 14 bases between them. Per the germline V gene, CDR1 is SNHLY and CDR2 is FYNNEI.

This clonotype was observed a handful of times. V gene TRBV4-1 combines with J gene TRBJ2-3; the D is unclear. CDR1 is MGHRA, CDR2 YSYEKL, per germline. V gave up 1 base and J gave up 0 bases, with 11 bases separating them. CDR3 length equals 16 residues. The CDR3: CASSQALGVSTDTQYF. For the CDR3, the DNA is TGCGCCAGCAGCCAAGCCCTAGGAGTCAGCACAGATACGCAGTATTTT.

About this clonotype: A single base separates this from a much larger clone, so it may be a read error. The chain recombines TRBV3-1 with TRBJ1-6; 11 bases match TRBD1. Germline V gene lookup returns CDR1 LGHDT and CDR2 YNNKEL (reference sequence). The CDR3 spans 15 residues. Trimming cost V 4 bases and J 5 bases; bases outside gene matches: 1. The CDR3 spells CASSRTGGDNSPLHF. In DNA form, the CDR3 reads TGTGCCAGCAGCCGGACAGGGGGCGATAATTCACCCCTCCACTTT. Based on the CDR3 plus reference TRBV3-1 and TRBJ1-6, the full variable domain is DTAVSQTPKYLVTQMGNDKSIKCEQNLGHDTMYWYKQDSKKFLKIMFSYNNKELIINETVPNRFSPKSPDKAHLNLHINSLELGDSAVYFCASSRTGGDNSPLHFGNGTRLTVT.

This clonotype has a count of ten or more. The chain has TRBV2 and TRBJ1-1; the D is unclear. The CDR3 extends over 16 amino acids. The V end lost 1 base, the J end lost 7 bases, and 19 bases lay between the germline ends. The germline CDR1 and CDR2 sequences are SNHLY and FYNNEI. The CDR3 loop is CASSEVGVQGRGEAFF. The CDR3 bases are TGTGCCAGCAGTGAAGTTGGGGTACAAGGACGTGGTGAAGCTTTCTTT. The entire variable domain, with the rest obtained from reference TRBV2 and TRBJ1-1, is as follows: EPEVTQTPSHQVTQMGQEVILRCVPISNHLYFYWYRQILGQKVEFLVSFYNNEISEKSEIFDDQFSVERPDGSNFTLKIRSTKLEDSAMYFCASSEVGVQGRGEAFFGQGTRLTVV.

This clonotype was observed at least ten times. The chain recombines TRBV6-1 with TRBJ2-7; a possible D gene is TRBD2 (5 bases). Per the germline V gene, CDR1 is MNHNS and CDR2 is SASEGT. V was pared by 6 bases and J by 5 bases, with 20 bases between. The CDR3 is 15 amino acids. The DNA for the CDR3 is TGTGCCAGCAGGTCCCTAACTAGGCGGTTTAACGAGCAGTACTTC. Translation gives CASRSLTRRFNEQYF.

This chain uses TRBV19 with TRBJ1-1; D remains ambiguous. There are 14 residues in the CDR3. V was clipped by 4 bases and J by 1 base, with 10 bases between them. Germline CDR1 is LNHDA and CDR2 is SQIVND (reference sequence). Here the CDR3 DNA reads TGTGCCAGTAGTACCTTCGACGGGAACACTGAAGCTTTCTTT. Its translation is CASSTFDGNTEAFF.

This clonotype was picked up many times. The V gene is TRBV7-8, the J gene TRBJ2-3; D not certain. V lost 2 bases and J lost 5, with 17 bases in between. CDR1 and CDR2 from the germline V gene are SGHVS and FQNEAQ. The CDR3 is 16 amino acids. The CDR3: CASSLSGPRVIDTQYF. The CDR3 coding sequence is TGTGCCAGCAGCTTATCCGGCCCACGAGTCATAGATACGCAGTATTTT.